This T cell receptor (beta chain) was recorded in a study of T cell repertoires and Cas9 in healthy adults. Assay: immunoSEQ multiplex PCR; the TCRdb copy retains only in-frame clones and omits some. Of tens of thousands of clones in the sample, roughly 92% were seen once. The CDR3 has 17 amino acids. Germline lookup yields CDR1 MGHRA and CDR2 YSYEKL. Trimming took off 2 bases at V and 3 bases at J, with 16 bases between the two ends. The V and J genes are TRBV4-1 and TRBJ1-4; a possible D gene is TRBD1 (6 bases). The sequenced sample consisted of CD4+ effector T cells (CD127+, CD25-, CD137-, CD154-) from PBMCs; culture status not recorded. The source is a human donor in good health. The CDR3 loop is CASSQNDRWSANEKLFF. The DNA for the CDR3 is TGCGCCAGCAGCCAAAACGACAGGTGGTCTGCTAATGAAAAACTGTTTTTT.